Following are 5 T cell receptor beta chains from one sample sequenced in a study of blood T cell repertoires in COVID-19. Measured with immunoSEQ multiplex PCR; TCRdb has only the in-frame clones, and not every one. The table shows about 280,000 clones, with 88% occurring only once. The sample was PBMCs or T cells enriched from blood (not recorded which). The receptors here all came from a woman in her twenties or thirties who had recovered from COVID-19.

The CDR3 here is CASSSRQAEQYF. CDR3 coding DNA: TGTGCCAGCAGCTCCCGACAGGCAGAGCAGTACTTC. This chain uses TRBV7-9 with TRBJ2-7; tentatively, D is TRBD1 (6 bases). From germline, CDR1 is SEHNR and CDR2 FQNEAQ (reference sequence). V was shortened by 4 bases and J by 7 bases, with 11 bases between the two germline ends. CDR3 length: 12 amino acids.

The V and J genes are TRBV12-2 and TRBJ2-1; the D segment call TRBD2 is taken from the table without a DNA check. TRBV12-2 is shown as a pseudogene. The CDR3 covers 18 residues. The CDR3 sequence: CASRLALWVAGEIDEQFF. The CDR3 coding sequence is TGTGCAAGTCGCTTAGCGCTCTGGGTAGCGGGGGAAATCGATGAGCAGTTCTTC.

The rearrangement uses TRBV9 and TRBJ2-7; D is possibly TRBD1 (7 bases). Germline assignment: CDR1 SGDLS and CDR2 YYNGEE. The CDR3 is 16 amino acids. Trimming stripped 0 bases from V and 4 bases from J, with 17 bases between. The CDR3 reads CASSVGGQGGFYEQYF. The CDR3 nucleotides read TGTGCCAGCAGCGTAGGAGGGCAGGGGGGTTTTTACGAGCAGTACTTC.

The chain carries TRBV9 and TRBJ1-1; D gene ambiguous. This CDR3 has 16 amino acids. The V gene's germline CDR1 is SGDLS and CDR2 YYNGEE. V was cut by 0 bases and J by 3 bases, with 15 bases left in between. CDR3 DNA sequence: TGTGCCAGCAGCGTAGTTGTAGTCGCGTTGGACACTGAAGCTTTCTTT. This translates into CASSVVVVALDTEAFF.

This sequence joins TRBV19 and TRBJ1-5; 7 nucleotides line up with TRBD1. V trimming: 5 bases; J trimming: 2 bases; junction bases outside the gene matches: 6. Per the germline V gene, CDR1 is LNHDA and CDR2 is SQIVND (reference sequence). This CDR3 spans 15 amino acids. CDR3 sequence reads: CASSFRGEGNQPQHF. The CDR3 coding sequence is TGTGCCAGTAGTTTCAGGGGGGAGGGCAATCAGCCCCAGCATTTT. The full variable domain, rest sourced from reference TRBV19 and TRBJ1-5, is DGGITQSPKYLFRKEGQNVTLSCEQNLNHDAMYWYRQDPGQGLRLIYYSQIVNDFQKGDIAEGYSVSREKKESFPLTVTSAQKNPTAFYLCASSFRGEGNQPQHFGDGTRLSIL.